Presented here are 22 T cell receptor beta chains from one specimen sequenced in a study of vaccination and CD4 T cells after COVID-19. Their antigens are not known. Sequencing of cultured CD4+ T cell DNA used the Oncomine TCR Beta short-read assay. TCRdb used MiXCR to reprocess the PCR reads, holding one entry per CDR3 protein. The repertoire consists of some 23,000 distinct CDR3 sequences, with around two fifths occurring once and the leading ten covering approximately 4.9%. Stated time point: late sampling 161 to 241 days after vaccination in a few convalescent patients. Treatment in this sample: 10-day PBMC culture with coronavirus spike peptide pools or control peptides (ViraFEST assay). The sample here was CD4+ T cells from blood, cultured in vitro, taken about 7 months after SARS-CoV-2 vaccination. The receptors here all came from a human donor who had recovered from COVID-19.

This clonotype has only a few counts. The V and J genes are TRBV6-1 and TRBJ2-5; D ambiguous. CDR1 and CDR2 (germline): MNHNS, SASEGT. This CDR3 is built from 17 residues. V shed 6 bases and J shed 1 base, with 21 bases lying between them. CDR3 region: CASSPTPGRPFQETQYF. CDR3 nucleotide sequence: TGTGCCAGCAGCCCGACCCCCGGCAGGCCATTCCAAGAGACCCAGTACTTC.

V and J are TRBV7-9 and TRBJ2-7; tentatively, D is TRBD1 (5 bases). Per germline, CDR1 SEHNR and CDR2 FQNEAQ (reference sequence). V dropped 1 base and J dropped 0 bases, with 7 bases sitting between them. This CDR3 has 14 residues. In DNA, the CDR3 is TGTGCCAGCAGCTTAGTAGGGGACTCCTACGAGCAGTACTTC. Translation gives CASSLVGDSYEQYF.

This clonotype has a handful of counts. V usage is TRBV19 and J usage is TRBJ1-5, with 8 bases identical to TRBD1. With 7 bases clipped from V and 5 bases from J, the junction kept 4 bases outside the gene matches. Germline V gene data show CDR1 as LNHDA and CDR2 as SQIVND (reference sequence). This CDR3 contains 13 residues. The CDR3 coding sequence is TGTGCCAGTACCAGGGGGCAGGATCAGCCCCAGCATTTT. It translates to CASTRGQDQPQHF.

In this sample, this clonotype turned up a few times. V usage is TRBV20-1 and J usage is TRBJ1-2; possibly TRBD1 for D (5 bases). Germline V gene lookup returns CDR1 DFQATT and CDR2 SNEGSKA (reference sequence). The V end lost 3 bases, the J end lost 13 bases, and 12 bases lay between the germline ends. This CDR3 has 10 amino acids. CDR3: CSARGPGGTF. The CDR3 DNA follows: TGCAGTGCTAGGGGTCCGGGGGGCACCTTC.

The chain uses TRBV28 and TRBJ1-2, with no clear D. The V end was cut by 5 bases, the J end by 3 bases, with 10 bases between. Germline CDR1 is MDHEN and CDR2 is SYDVKM. This CDR3 has 13 amino acids. CDR3 coding DNA: TGTGCCAGCAGTCCTGGACGGCACTATGGCTACACCTTC. It encodes CASSPGRHYGYTF.

This clonotype was counted a few times. The CDR3 nucleotides are TGTGCCACCGTAAGGGCAGGGAAGGAGACCCAGTACTTC. Encoded protein: CATVRAGKETQYF. The J gene is TRBJ2-5, the V gene TRBV28, with a tentative D call TRBD1 (5 bases). V shed 10 bases and J shed 5 bases, with 17 bases lying between them. Germline values: CDR1 MDHEN, CDR2 SYDVKM. This CDR3 is built from 13 residues. Supplemented by reference TRBV28 and TRBJ2-5, the full variable domain reads DVKVTQSSRYLVKRTGEKVFLECVQDMDHENMFWYRQDPGLGLRLIYFSYDVKMKEKGDIPEGYSVSREKKERFSLILESASTNQTSMYLCATVRAGKETQYFGPGTRLLVL.

The rearrangement links TRBV27 to TRBJ2-3; no reliable D call. CDR3 length: 14 residues. Germline CDR1 reads MNHEY; CDR2 reads SMNVEV (reference sequence). V lost 1 base to trimming and J lost 5 bases, with 10 bases between them. CDR3 region: CASSLWQSGDTQYF. As DNA, the CDR3 is TGTGCCAGCAGTTTATGGCAGTCGGGAGATACGCAGTATTTT.

This clonotype was detected a few times. The chain links TRBV28 to TRBJ1-5; 8 nucleotides match TRBD1. With 6 bases clipped from V and 2 bases from J, the junction kept 15 bases outside the gene matches. Germline V gene data show CDR1 as MDHEN and CDR2 as SYDVKM. The CDR3 is 18 residues long. Here the CDR3 DNA reads TGTGCCAGCAGGCCAGGGGGCGCATTTGTGGGAGGCAATCAGCCCCAGCATTTT. It is translated as CASRPGGAFVGGNQPQHF.

The genes are TRBV20-1 and TRBJ2-7; 9 positions match TRBD1. Germline V gene sequence: CDR1 DFQATT, CDR2 SNEGSKA (reference sequence). With V trimmed by 6 bases and J by 6 bases, 3 bases remained unmatched. The CDR3 totals 11 residues. The CDR3: CSAGQGSEQYF. Written as DNA, the CDR3 is TGCAGTGCCGGACAGGGGAGCGAGCAGTACTTC.

This rearrangement joins TRBV6-5 to TRBJ2-3; 8 bases are shared with TRBD2. With 2 bases clipped from V and 14 bases from J, the junction kept 6 bases outside the gene matches. The CDR3 is made up of 12 amino acids. Germline V gene data show CDR1 as MNHEY and CDR2 as SVGAGI. CDR3 region: CASSYQRENRYF. Written as DNA, the CDR3 is TGTGCCAGCAGTTACCAGCGGGAGAATAGGTATTTT.

The chain is built from TRBV20-1 and TRBJ2-3; D gene ambiguous. Germline CDR1 DFQATT, CDR2 SNEGSKA (reference sequence). This CDR3 has 14 amino acids. V was cut by 2 bases and J by 0 bases, with 9 bases left in between. CDR3 residues: CSARSQTSTDTQYF. The CDR3 coding sequence is TGCAGTGCTAGAAGCCAGACTAGCACAGATACGCAGTATTTT.

The chain uses TRBV6-2 or TRBV6-3 and TRBJ1-1; D gene ambiguous. Trimming shortened V by 5 bases and J by 5 bases, and 9 bases separated the two germline ends. Germline CDR1 MNHEY, CDR2 SVGEGT. There are 12 residues in the CDR3. The CDR3 spells CASSTAGTEAFF. As DNA, the CDR3 is TGTGCCAGCAGTACTGCCGGAACTGAAGCTTTCTTT.

This clonotype appeared a few times. V is TRBV7-2 and J is TRBJ1-2; D is possibly TRBD1 (6 bases). Between the trimmed V and J ends, which lost 4 bases and 11 bases, there was a span of 14 bases. The CDR3 is made up of 12 amino acids. The germline gives CDR1 SGHTA, CDR2 FQGNSA. CDR3 DNA: TGTGCCAGCAGCTACGAGGACAGAAGGTACACCTTC. Amino acid sequence: CASSYEDRRYTF.

This clonotype was counted only a few times. The chain carries TRBV20-1 and TRBJ2-2; TRBD2 agrees at 7 bases. V was clipped by 0 bases and J by 7 bases; unmatched bases: 17. The CDR3 is made up of 18 amino acids. Germline V gene data show CDR1 as DFQATT and CDR2 as SNEGSKA (reference sequence). The CDR3 nucleotides are TGCAGTGCTAGAGATCGTGACAGACGCGGGAGAGGGGTCGGGGAGCTGTTTTTT. It codes for CSARDRDRRGRGVGELFF.

This clonotype turned up a few times. CDR3: CSAIGQAGYEQYF. The CDR3 region has the DNA TGCAGTGCTATTGGACAGGCGGGCTACGAGCAGTACTTC. J is TRBJ2-7 and V is TRBV20-1; TRBD1 matches at 7 bases. V lost 4 bases, J lost 3 bases, and 6 bases stayed unmatched. CDR1 and CDR2 (germline): DFQATT, SNEGSKA (reference sequence). The CDR3 runs 13 residues.

This clonotype showed up just a few times. The rearrangement uses TRBV20-1 and TRBJ1-1; D is perhaps TRBD1 (5 bases). Germline V gene lookup returns CDR1 DFQATT and CDR2 SNEGSKA (reference sequence). V was clipped by 5 bases and J by 4 bases, with 14 bases between them. This CDR3 contains 13 residues. CDR3: CSAYRGPGTEAFF. DNA of the CDR3: TGCAGTGCTTACCGGGGACCGGGCACTGAAGCTTTCTTT.

The J gene is TRBJ2-3, the V gene TRBV29-1; 11 bases align to TRBD2. With 7 bases clipped from V and 6 bases from J, the junction kept 9 bases outside the gene matches. The CDR3 sequence is 14 residues long. Germline V gives CDR1 SQVTM, CDR2 ANQGSEA. The CDR3 protein is CSAISGRARDTQYF. CDR3 nucleotide sequence: TGCAGCGCAATTAGCGGGAGGGCCCGTGATACGCAGTATTTT.

This chain connects TRBV5-5 to TRBJ2-7; D might be TRBD2 (6 bases). This CDR3 is built from 14 residues. Germline V lookup: CDR1 SGHKS, CDR2 YYEKEE (reference sequence). V gave up 4 bases and J gave up 0 bases, with 11 bases separating them. As DNA, the CDR3 is TGTGCCAGCAGCACGGACTATTTCTCCTACGAGCAGTACTTC. Its translation: CASSTDYFSYEQYF. Full variable domain (rest looked up from reference TRBV5-5 and TRBJ2-7): DAGVTQSPTHLIKTRGQQVTLRCSPISGHKSVSWYQQVLGQGPQFIFQYYEKEERGRGNFPDRFSARQFPNYSSELNVNALLLGDSALYLCASSTDYFSYEQYFGPGTRLTVT.

J is TRBJ1-5 and V is TRBV29-1, with no clear D. The CDR3 totals 12 residues. Germline V gene data show CDR1 as SQVTM and CDR2 as ANQGSEA. V was clipped by 4 bases and J by 1 base, with 5 bases between them. CDR3 amino acids: CSVAQSNQPQHF. CDR3 DNA sequence: TGCAGCGTTGCGCAGAGCAATCAGCCCCAGCATTTT.

The CDR3 protein is CSARDATRQGDEKLFF. The CDR3 region has the DNA TGCAGTGCTAGAGATGCAACGAGACAGGGGGATGAAAAACTGTTTTTT. The chain links TRBV20-1 to TRBJ1-4; 9 nucleotides match TRBD1. With 0 bases clipped from V and 6 bases from J, the junction kept 8 bases outside the gene matches. Germline lookup yields CDR1 DFQATT and CDR2 SNEGSKA (reference sequence). There are 16 residues in the CDR3.

The chain couples TRBV28 to TRBJ2-7, with D possibly being TRBD2 (5 bases). The V end was cut by 6 bases, the J end by 2 bases, with 11 bases between. Germline V lookup: CDR1 MDHEN, CDR2 SYDVKM. This CDR3 region has 13 residues. The CDR3 region is CASRPTITYEQYF. The DNA for the CDR3 is TGTGCCAGCAGACCGACTATAACCTACGAGCAGTACTTC.

The rearrangement joins TRBV7-2 to TRBJ2-3, with D uncertain. The CDR3 loop spans 13 amino acids. Germline CDR1 SGHTA, CDR2 FQGNSA. V was pared by 0 bases and J by 4 bases, with 5 bases between. This chain's CDR3 is CASSLARADTQYF. CDR3 DNA: TGTGCCAGCAGCTTAGCTCGCGCAGATACGCAGTATTTT.